One sample yielded the 25 T cell receptor beta chains listed below, sequenced in a study of T cell responses to AZD1222 COVID-19 vaccine. Sequencing used immunoSEQ multiplex PCR; TCRdb keeps in-frame clones, though not all of them. Found here are around 100,000 clones, 80% to 90% of them singletons; the top ten hold roughly 15%. The sequencing used peripheral blood, collected on day 0 of AZD1222 vaccination. The receptors stem from an adult in good health.

Only one count was recorded for this clone. CDR3 bases: TGTGCCAGCAGTTTGCTCGGCAGGGAAGGAACCGGGGAGCTGTTTTTT. This sequence encodes CASSLLGREGTGELFF. The chain uses TRBV2 and TRBJ2-2; D might be TRBD1 (5 bases). Germline CDR1 reads SNHLY; CDR2 reads FYNNEI. The V end was cut by 5 bases, the J end by 5 bases, with 18 bases between. CDR3 length: 16 residues.

The chain uses TRBV5-1 and TRBJ2-3, with 13 positions matching TRBD2. The V and J ends lost 2 bases and 3 bases, in that order; junction bases with no gene match: 9. The CDR3 has 18 residues. Germline-derived CDR1 and CDR2 are SGHRS and YFSETQ. The CDR3 nucleotides are TGCGCCAGCAGCTTATGGACTAGCGGGAGTACCGGGACAGATACGCAGTATTTT. Protein sequence: CASSLWTSGSTGTDTQYF.

DNA for the CDR3: TGTGCCAGCAGCTTGGGAACGGGGGGGCCAGATACGCAGTATTTT. Residues: CASSLGTGGPDTQYF. The chain carries TRBV5-6 and TRBJ2-3, with 8 bases fitting TRBD2. The CDR3 runs to 15 residues. Trimming removed 0 bases from V and 4 bases from J; junction bases left unmatched: 4. Germline lookup yields CDR1 SGHDT and CDR2 YYEEEE.

This clone has only one observation. The rearrangement links TRBV9 to TRBJ2-1; tentatively, D is TRBD2 (5 bases). The length of the CDR3 is 14 residues. The V and J ends lost 6 bases and 3 bases respectively, with 13 bases between them. From germline, CDR1 is SGDLS and CDR2 YYNGEE. DNA of the CDR3: TGTGCCAGCACCAAGACTAACCGCTACAATGAGCAGTTCTTC. Translating gives CASTKTNRYNEQFF.

The chain is built from TRBV19 and TRBJ2-5; 9 bases map to TRBD2. The germline V gene encodes CDR1 LNHDA and CDR2 SQIVND (reference sequence). Trimming removed 0 bases from V and 1 base from J; junction bases left unmatched: 6. The CDR3 consists of 17 residues. The CDR3 loop reads CASSIDRGGATQETQYF. The CDR3 DNA sequence: TGTGCCAGTAGTATAGATCGCGGGGGGGCAACCCAAGAGACCCAGTACTTC.

This clone occurred a few times. This sequence joins TRBV6-6 and TRBJ2-1; D may be TRBD1 (6 bases). With 5 bases removed from V and 3 bases from J, the gap between germline ends came to 11 bases. The germline V gene has CDR1 MNHNY and CDR2 SVGAGI (reference sequence). The CDR3 contains 14 residues. In DNA form, the CDR3 reads TGTGCCAGCAGTAGAGGGGGTTTCTACAATGAGCAGTTCTTC. Translating gives CASSRGGFYNEQFF.

This clone has more than one count but fewer than ten. This chain links TRBV7-9 with TRBJ2-7; TRBD2 matches at 8 bases. The CDR3 spans 16 residues. With 2 bases clipped from V and 3 bases from J, the junction kept 9 bases outside the gene matches. The germline CDR1 and CDR2 sequences are SEHNR and FQNEAQ (reference sequence). CDR3 nucleotides: TGTGCCAGCAGCTTATGGCGGGGGGACTTTAGCTACGAGCAGTACTTC. Its protein is CASSLWRGDFSYEQYF.

The V and J genes are TRBV5-4 and TRBJ1-3, with no clear D. Germline V gene sequence: CDR1 SGHNT, CDR2 YYREEE (reference sequence). This CDR3 has 13 amino acids. Trimming took off 0 bases at V and 4 bases at J, with 5 bases between the two ends. The CDR3 spells CASSLDRGNTIYF. The CDR3 DNA sequence: TGTGCCAGCAGCTTGGACAGAGGAAACACCATATATTTT.

This clone has just one count. The chain joins TRBV11-2 to TRBJ1-1, with D tentatively TRBD1 (5 bases). The CDR3 covers 13 residues. The germline V gene has CDR1 SGHAT and CDR2 FQNNGV. Between the trimmed V and J ends, which lost 5 bases and 10 bases, there was a span of 17 bases. The CDR3, as DNA: TGTGCCAGCAGCACCACCGCGGGGGGGAGAGCTTTCTTT. Translated, it gives CASSTTAGGRAFF.

Turning to this clone: Other DNA sequences in the same sample also yield this CDR3. The rearrangement links TRBV27 to TRBJ1-6, with unresolved D. Trimming pared 3 bases from V and 3 bases from J, leaving 6 bases between. Germline CDR1 reads MNHEY; CDR2 reads SMNVEV (reference sequence). The CDR3 spans 14 residues. The CDR3 nucleotides read TGTGCCAGCAGTTTCAGCAGCTATAATTCACCCCTCCACTTT. Protein: CASSFSSYNSPLHF.

The count of this clone is one. The chain couples TRBV15 to TRBJ1-2; D ambiguous. Per the germline V gene, CDR1 is LNHNV and CDR2 is YYDKDF (reference sequence). The CDR3 spans 13 residues. Trimming cost V 5 bases and J 4 bases, with 11 bases left between them. The CDR3 loop is CATSPPRGYGYTF. The CDR3, as DNA: TGTGCCACCAGCCCCCCGCGAGGCTATGGCTACACCTTC.

The rearrangement uses TRBV28 and TRBJ2-7; 7 nucleotides match TRBD2. CDR1 is MDHEN, CDR2 SYDVKM, per germline. The CDR3 contains 15 residues. V shed 5 bases and J 2 bases; nucleotides not matched to a gene: 9. CDR3 bases: TGTGCCAGCAGTCTTAGCGGGTCCCCCCCCTACGAGCAGTACTTC. Protein: CASSLSGSPPYEQYF.

The chain has TRBV7-9 and TRBJ1-1, with a tentative D call TRBD1 (6 bases). The CDR3 sequence is 14 residues long. V dropped 1 base and J dropped 6 bases, with 12 bases sitting between them. Per germline, CDR1 SEHNR and CDR2 FQNEAQ (reference sequence). The CDR3 reads CASSLGPQGPEAFF. The CDR3 region has the DNA TGTGCCAGCAGCTTAGGACCACAGGGTCCTGAAGCTTTCTTT.

The chain carries TRBV2 and TRBJ1-2; 7 positions agree with TRBD1. CDR3 length equals 12 residues. Germline loops: CDR1 SNHLY, CDR2 FYNNEI. V was pared by 5 bases and J by 6 bases, with 3 bases of the junction left unmatched. CDR3 nucleotide sequence: TGTGCCAGCAGTAGCCAGGGGGATGGCTACACCTTC. This sequence encodes CASSSQGDGYTF.

The chain is built from TRBV10-3 and TRBJ1-1; TRBD1 is a possible D gene (5 bases). The CDR3 length is 14 residues. Trimming shortened V by 3 bases and J by 3 bases, and 11 bases separated the two germline ends. Per germline, CDR1 ENHRY and CDR2 SYGVKD. The CDR3 reads CAISDPRGYTEAFF. The CDR3 nucleotides are TGTGCCATCAGTGATCCCCGGGGGTACACTGAAGCTTTCTTT.

This clone showed up just once. The V call is TRBV20-1, the J call TRBJ1-2, with 8 positions matching TRBD1. J lost 7 bases, V lost 3 bases, and 7 bases had no gene match. Per germline, CDR1 DFQATT and CDR2 SNEGSKA (reference sequence). The CDR3 has 13 amino acids. The CDR3 reads CSASTQGAGGYTF. Here the CDR3 DNA reads TGCAGTGCTAGTACTCAGGGGGCGGGTGGCTACACCTTC.

This rearrangement joins TRBV19 to TRBJ2-7; 7 bases fit TRBD1. The CDR3 spans 14 residues. V gave up 5 bases and J gave up 3 bases; unmatched junction bases: 7. From germline, CDR1 is LNHDA and CDR2 SQIVND (reference sequence). Here the CDR3 DNA reads TGTGCCAGTAGTGTTGAACAGGGGAGCTACGAGCAGTACTTC. Protein product: CASSVEQGSYEQYF.

This clone has a single count. The chain recombines TRBV9 with TRBJ1-5; D is unclear. The CDR3 has 13 residues. The germline V and J ends were trimmed by 1 base and 4 bases, with 6 bases remaining between them. Germline CDR1 reads SGDLS; CDR2 reads YYNGEE. CDR3 loop: CASSVTENQPQHF. CDR3 in DNA: TGTGCCAGCAGCGTAACAGAGAATCAGCCCCAGCATTTT.

This chain links TRBV5-1 with TRBJ1-4; D gene uncertain. This CDR3 spans 17 amino acids. V was shortened by 4 bases and J by 3 bases, with 19 bases between the two germline ends. Germline V gene lookup returns CDR1 SGHRS and CDR2 YFSETQ. The CDR3 loop is CASSPSGPSGANEKLFF. The CDR3 DNA follows: TGCGCCAGCAGCCCCAGTGGTCCCTCGGGAGCTAATGAAAAACTGTTTTTT.

The rearrangement uses TRBV19 and TRBJ2-2; maybe TRBD2 (6 bases). With 3 bases removed from V and 6 bases from J, the gap between germline ends came to 11 bases. The germline V gene encodes CDR1 LNHDA and CDR2 SQIVND (reference sequence). This CDR3 is 14 amino acids long. This CDR3 reads CASSISGDAGELFF. The CDR3 nucleotides are TGTGCCAGTAGTATCTCGGGGGATGCCGGGGAGCTGTTTTTT.

Written as DNA, the CDR3 is TGTGCCAGCAGCCAAGGTGGCGGAGGGGGTAACTATGGCTACACCTTC. It yields the protein CASSQGGGGGNYGYTF. V is TRBV3-1 (or the pseudogene TRBV3-2) and J is TRBJ1-2; D is possibly TRBD1 (6 bases). The ends were cut back, 1 base at V and 1 base at J, with 13 bases in the middle. CDR3 length: 16 amino acids. Germline values: CDR1 LGHDT, CDR2 YNNKEL (reference sequence).

This chain links TRBV6-5 with TRBJ2-7; no firm D call. In germline, CDR1 is MNHEY, CDR2 SVGAGI. The V end was cut by 0 bases, the J end by 3 bases, with 6 bases between. The CDR3 runs to 13 residues. The CDR3: CASSYSNNYEQYF. DNA for the CDR3: TGTGCCAGCAGTTACTCGAACAACTACGAGCAGTACTTC.

The chain is built from TRBV12-3 or TRBV12-4 and TRBJ1-2, with TRBD1 matching 8 bases. This CDR3 is built from 12 residues. V shed 5 bases and J 9 bases; nucleotides not matched to a gene: 5. CDR3 nucleotide sequence: TGTGCCAGCAGTCTTCAGGGGGCGAGCTACACCTTC. Translating it yields CASSLQGASYTF.

The rearrangement joins TRBV4-3 to TRBJ1-1, with a weak D call TRBD1 (5 bases). The V gene lost 1 base and the J gene lost 7 bases, with 22 bases spanning the gap. This CDR3 has 17 amino acids. In germline, CDR1 is LGHNA, CDR2 YSLEER. The CDR3 nucleotides are TGCGCCAGCAGCCAAGCGGTTTCAGGGTTCTTTTCTGGTGAAGCTTTCTTT. This gives the protein CASSQAVSGFFSGEAFF.

This clone was seen more than once but under ten times. The chain joins TRBV5-4 to TRBJ1-2; possible D gene TRBD1, 5 bases. CDR1 is SGHNT, CDR2 YYREEE, per germline (reference sequence). The V and J ends lost 5 bases and 5 bases respectively, with 16 bases between them. CDR3 size: 14 residues. In nucleotides, the CDR3 is TGTGCCAGCAGTCGGGGGTTCGGGGGATATGGCTACACCTTC. It specifies CASSRGFGGYGYTF.